The TCR beta chain described here comes from a study of blood T cell repertoires in COVID-19. Turning to the study itself: Acute and convalescent COVID-19 samples came from the United States, Italy and Spain. PBMCs, B-cell-depleted T cells, or T cells were the source of the cDNA or gDNA that made up the material.

Under the authors' procedure: Amplifying reference gene primers gave estimates of nucleated cell counts. Here immunoSEQ multiplex PCR was the method, and the copy in TCRdb shows in-frame clones only, minus some. V and J calls and clone size are those listed in that table; D and trimming were worked out from the DNA. The repertoire holds tens of thousands of clones, with approximately 80% as singletons. This CDR3 is 16 amino acids long. CDR1 SGDLS and CDR2 YYNGEE come from the germline V gene. Trimming removed 5 bases from V and 1 base from J; junction bases left unmatched: 12. The rearrangement joins TRBV9 to TRBJ2-7; the match to TRBD1 covers 7 bases. The source is a human donor in a cohort sampled during active COVID-19. The sequenced material came from peripheral blood. Here the CDR3 reads CASRKTGTASSYEQYF. The DNA for the CDR3 is TGTGCCAGCAGAAAAACCGGGACAGCCTCTTCCTACGAGCAGTACTTC.